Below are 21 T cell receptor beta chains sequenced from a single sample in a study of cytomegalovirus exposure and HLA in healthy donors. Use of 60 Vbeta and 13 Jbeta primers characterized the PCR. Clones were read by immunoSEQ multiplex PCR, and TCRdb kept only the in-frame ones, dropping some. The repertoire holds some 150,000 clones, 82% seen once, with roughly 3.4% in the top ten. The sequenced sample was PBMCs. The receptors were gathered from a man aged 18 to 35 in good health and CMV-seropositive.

The CDR3 here is CASSSRTRNTGELFF. The CDR3 DNA reads TGTGCCAGCAGTTCTAGGACTAGGAACACCGGGGAGCTGTTTTTT. The chain links TRBV13 to TRBJ2-2; 7 bases map to TRBD2. The CDR3 runs to 15 residues. After removal of 6 bases from V and 1 base from J, the junction contained 5 bases not matched to a gene. The germline V gene has CDR1 PRHDT and CDR2 FYEKMQ (reference sequence).

CDR3 in amino acids: CASHLGTGNTEAFF. Here the CDR3 DNA reads TGTGCCAGCCACCTAGGGACAGGGAACACTGAAGCTTTCTTT. V gene TRBV19 combines with J gene TRBJ1-1; the match to TRBD1 covers 8 bases. This CDR3 is built from 14 residues. Germline V gives CDR1 LNHDA, CDR2 SQIVND (reference sequence). V dropped 9 bases and J dropped 1; count of bases not matched to a gene: 7.

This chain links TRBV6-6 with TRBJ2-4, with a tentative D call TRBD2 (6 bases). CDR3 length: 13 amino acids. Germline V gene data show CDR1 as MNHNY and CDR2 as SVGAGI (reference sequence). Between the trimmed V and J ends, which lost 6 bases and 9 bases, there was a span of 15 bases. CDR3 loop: CASSPRDSSIQYF. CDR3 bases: TGTGCCAGCAGCCCTCGGGACTCCAGCATTCAGTACTTC.

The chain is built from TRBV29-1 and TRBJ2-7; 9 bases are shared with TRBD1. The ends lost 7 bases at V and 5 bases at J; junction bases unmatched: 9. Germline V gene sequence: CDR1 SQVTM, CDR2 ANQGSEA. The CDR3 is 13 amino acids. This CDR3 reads CSASGTGYNEQYF. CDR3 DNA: TGCAGCGCCTCCGGGACAGGGTACAACGAGCAGTACTTC.

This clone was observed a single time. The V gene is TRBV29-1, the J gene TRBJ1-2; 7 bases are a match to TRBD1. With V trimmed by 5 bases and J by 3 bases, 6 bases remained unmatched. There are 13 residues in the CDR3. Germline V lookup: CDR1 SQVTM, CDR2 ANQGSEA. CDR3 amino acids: CSVTGTADYGYTF. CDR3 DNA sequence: TGCAGCGTTACCGGGACAGCCGACTATGGCTACACCTTC. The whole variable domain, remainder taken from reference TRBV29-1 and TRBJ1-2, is SAVISQKPSRDICQRGTSLTIQCQVDSQVTMMFWYRQQPGQSLTLIATANQGSEATYESGFVIDKFPISRPNLTFSTLTVSNMSPEDSSIYLCSVTGTADYGYTFGSGTRLTVV.

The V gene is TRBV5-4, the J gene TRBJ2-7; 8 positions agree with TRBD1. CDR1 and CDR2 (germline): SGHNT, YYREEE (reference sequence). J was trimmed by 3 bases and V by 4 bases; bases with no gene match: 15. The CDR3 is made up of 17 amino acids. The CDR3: CASSPGQGEYRYYEQYF. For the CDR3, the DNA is TGTGCCAGCAGCCCCGGACAGGGCGAGTATAGGTACTACGAGCAGTACTTC.

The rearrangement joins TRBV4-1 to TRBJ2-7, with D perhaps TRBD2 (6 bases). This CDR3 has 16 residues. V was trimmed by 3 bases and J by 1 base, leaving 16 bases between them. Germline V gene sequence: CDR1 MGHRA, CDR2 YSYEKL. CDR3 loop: CASSHPGGDLSYEQYF. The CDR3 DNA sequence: TGCGCCAGCAGCCACCCCGGAGGGGACTTGTCCTACGAGCAGTACTTC.

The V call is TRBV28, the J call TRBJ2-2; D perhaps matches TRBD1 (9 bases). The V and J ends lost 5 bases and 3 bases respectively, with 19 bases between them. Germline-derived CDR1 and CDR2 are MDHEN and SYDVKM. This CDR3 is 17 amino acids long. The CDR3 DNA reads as TGTGCCAGCAGTACAGCGGGGGACAGGGTTGACACCGGGGAGCTGTTTTTT. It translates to CASSTAGDRVDTGELFF.

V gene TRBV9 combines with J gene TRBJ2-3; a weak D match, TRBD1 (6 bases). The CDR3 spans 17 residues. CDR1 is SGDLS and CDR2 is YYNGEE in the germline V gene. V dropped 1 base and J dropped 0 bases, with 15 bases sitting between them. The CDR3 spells CASSVHSAGTSTDTQYF. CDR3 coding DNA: TGTGCCAGCAGCGTACATTCCGCCGGGACAAGCACAGATACGCAGTATTTT.

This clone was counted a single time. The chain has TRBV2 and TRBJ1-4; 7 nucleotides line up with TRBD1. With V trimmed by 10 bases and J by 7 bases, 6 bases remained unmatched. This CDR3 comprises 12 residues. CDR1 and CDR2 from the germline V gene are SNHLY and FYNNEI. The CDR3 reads CAIRQGFEKLFF. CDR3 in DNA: TGTGCCATAAGACAGGGTTTTGAAAAACTGTTTTTT.

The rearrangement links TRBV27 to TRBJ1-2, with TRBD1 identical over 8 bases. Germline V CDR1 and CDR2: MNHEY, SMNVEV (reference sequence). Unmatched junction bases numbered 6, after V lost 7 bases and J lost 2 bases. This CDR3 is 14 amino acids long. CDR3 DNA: TGTGCCAGCACTGTGGCAGGGGGCAACTATGGCTACACCTTC. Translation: CASTVAGGNYGYTF.

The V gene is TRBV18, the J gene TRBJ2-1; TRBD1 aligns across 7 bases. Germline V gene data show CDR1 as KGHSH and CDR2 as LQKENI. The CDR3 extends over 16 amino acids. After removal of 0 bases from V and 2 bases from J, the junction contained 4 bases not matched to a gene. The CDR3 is CASSPPDRVAYNEQFF. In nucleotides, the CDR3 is TGTGCCAGCTCACCACCCGACAGGGTAGCCTACAATGAGCAGTTCTTC.

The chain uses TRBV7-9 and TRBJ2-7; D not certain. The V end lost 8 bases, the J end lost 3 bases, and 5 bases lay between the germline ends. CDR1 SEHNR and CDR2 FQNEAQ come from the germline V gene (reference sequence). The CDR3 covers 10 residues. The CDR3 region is CASADYEQYF. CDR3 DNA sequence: TGTGCCAGCGCGGACTACGAGCAGTACTTC.

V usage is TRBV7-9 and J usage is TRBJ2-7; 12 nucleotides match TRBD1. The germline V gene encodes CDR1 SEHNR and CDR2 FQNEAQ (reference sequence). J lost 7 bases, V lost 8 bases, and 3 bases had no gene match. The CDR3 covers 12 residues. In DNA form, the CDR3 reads TGTGCCAGCCGGGACAGGGGGCGGGAGCAGTACTTC. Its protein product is CASRDRGREQYF.

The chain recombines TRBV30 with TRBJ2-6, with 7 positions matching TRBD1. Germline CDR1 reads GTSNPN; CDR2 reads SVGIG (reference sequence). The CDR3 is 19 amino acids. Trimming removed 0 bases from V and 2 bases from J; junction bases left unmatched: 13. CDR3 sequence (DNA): TGTGCCTGGAGTGTACTCCGGGACAGCCGTTGGGCTGGGGCCAACGTCCTGACTTTC. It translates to CAWSVLRDSRWAGANVLTF.

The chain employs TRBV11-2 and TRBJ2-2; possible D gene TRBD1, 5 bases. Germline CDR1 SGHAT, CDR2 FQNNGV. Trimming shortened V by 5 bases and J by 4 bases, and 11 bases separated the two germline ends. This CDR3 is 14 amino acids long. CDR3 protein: CASSPWGFTGELFF. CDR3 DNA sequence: TGTGCCAGCAGCCCCTGGGGCTTCACCGGGGAGCTGTTTTTT.

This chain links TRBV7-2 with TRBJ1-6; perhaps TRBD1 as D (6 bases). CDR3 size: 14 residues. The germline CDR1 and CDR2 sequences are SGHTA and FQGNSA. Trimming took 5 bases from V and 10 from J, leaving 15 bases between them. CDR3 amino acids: CASSHGTGPSPLHF. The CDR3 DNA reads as TGTGCCAGCAGCCACGGTACAGGGCCGTCACCCCTCCACTTT.

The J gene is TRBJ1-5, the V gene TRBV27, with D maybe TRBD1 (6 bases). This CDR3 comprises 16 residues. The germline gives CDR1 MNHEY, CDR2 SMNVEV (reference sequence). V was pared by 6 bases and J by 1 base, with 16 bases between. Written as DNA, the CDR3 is TGTGCCAGCAGATCTACAGGGAGGGGAAGCAATCAGCCCCAGCATTTT. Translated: CASRSTGRGSNQPQHF.

CDR3 bases: TGTGCCAGCAGTCCGCTGACTAGCGGGAAATTAGGGGATACGCAGTATTTT. The encoded protein is CASSPLTSGKLGDTQYF. V is TRBV27 and J is TRBJ2-3; TRBD2 matches 11 bases. The J segment lost 6 bases and the V segment lost 5 bases, leaving 13 bases of the junction unmatched. Germline V gives CDR1 MNHEY, CDR2 SMNVEV (reference sequence). The CDR3 runs to 17 residues.

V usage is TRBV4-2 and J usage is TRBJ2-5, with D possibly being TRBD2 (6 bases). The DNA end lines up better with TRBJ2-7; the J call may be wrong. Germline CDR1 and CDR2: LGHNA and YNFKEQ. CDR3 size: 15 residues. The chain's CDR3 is CASSQSRTKTYEQYF. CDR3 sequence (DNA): TGTGCCAGCAGCCAATCGAGGACTAAGACTTACGAGCAGTACTTC.

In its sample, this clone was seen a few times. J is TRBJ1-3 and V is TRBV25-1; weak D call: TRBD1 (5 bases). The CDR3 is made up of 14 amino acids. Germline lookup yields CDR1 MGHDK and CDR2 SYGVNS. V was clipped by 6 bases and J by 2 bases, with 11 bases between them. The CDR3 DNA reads TGTGCCAGCAGAGGGACTGGCCCTGGAAACACCATATATTTT. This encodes CASRGTGPGNTIYF.